This TCR beta chain comes out of a study of T-cell memory formation after mild COVID-19. Study in general: Largely, the TCR clusters proved donor specific.

TCRdb recomputed calls from the 5' RACE reads with MiXCR, one row per CDR3 protein. The sample contains under 550,000 distinct CDR3 sequences, about 20% of which appear only once. This clonotype has more than one count but fewer than ten. The CDR3 is 13 amino acids. CDR1 is ENHRY, CDR2 SYGVKD, per germline. Trimming cost V 4 bases and J 7 bases, with 11 bases left between them. Specimen: PBMCs or a T cell subset sorted from them (not recorded which). The source is an adult woman who had mild COVID-19 (a few samples of this study predate the infection). Cell type and time point are not known. The V gene is TRBV10-3, the J gene TRBJ2-1; a possible D gene is TRBD2 (6 bases). The CDR3 region has the DNA TGTGCCATCAGTGCGGGAGACTGGAATGAGCAGTTCTTC. This encodes CAISAGDWNEQFF.